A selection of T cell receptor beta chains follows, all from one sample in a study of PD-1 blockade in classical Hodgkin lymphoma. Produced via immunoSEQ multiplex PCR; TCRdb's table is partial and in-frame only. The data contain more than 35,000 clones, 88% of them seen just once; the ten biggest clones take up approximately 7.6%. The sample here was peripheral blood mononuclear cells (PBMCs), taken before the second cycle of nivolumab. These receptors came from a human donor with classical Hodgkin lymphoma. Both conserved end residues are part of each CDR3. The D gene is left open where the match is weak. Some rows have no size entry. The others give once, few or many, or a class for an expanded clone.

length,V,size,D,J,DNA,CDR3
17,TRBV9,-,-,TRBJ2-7,TGTGCCAGCAGCAAAGGGGCCAGCGGGTTCCACTCCTACGAGCAGTACTTC,CASSKGASGFHSYEQYF
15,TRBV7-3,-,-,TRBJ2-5,TGTGCCAGCAGCTTATACGGGAATAAGGCGGAGACCCAGTACTTC,CASSLYGNKAETQYF
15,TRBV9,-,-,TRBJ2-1,TGTGCCAGCAGCGACCGGGACCCACTCTACAATGAGCAGTTCTTC,CASSDRDPLYNEQFF
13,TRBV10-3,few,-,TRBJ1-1,TGTGCCATCAGTGAGACAGTGAACACTGAAGCTTTCTTT,CAISETVNTEAFF
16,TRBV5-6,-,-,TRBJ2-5,TGTGCCAGCAGCTTGGATCTATGGGGGACCCAAGAGACCCAGTACTTC,CASSLDLWGTQETQYF
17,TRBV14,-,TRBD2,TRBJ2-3,TGTGCCAGCAGCCAACTAAGCGGGAGGGATCAAACAGATACGCAGTATTTT,CASSQLSGRDQTDTQYF
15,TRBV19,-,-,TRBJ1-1,TGTGCCAGTAGTATCCCTCAAGGAGTGAACACTGAAGCTTTCTTT,CASSIPQGVNTEAFF
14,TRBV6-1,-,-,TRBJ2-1,TGTGCCAGCACACCCGGGCGGATCTACAATGAGCAGTTCTTC,CASTPGRIYNEQFF
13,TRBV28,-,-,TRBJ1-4,TGTGCCAGCGCGGGGGGCGTAGATGAAAAACTGTTTTTT,CASAGGVDEKLFF
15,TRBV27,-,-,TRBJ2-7,TGTGCCAGCATCTTCTGGGGAGGAAAATTCTACGAGCAGTACTTC,CASIFWGGKFYEQYF
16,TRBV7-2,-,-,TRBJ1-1,-,CASRPSSRTGVPEAFF
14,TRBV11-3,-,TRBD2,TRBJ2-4,TGTGCCAGCAACCGCGGGAGAAGCAAAAACATTCAGTACTTC,CASNRGRSKNIQYF
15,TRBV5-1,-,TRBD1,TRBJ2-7,TGCGCCAGCAGCCTACAACGGACAGGGACCTACGAGCAGTACTTC,CASSLQRTGTYEQYF
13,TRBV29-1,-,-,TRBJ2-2,TGCAGCGTACGGGGCGGGCCACGCGGGGAGCTGTTTTTT,CSVRGGPRGELFF
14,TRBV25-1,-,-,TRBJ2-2,TGTGCCGCGACCGGGACAACGAACACCGGGGAGCTGTTTTTT,CAATGTTNTGELFF
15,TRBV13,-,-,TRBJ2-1,TGTGCCAGCAGCTGGGACGTACGCTCCTACAATGAGCAGTTCTTC,CASSWDVRSYNEQFF
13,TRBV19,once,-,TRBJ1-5,TGTGCCAGTAGTCTGAATAGCAATCAGCCCCAGCATTTT,CASSLNSNQPQHF
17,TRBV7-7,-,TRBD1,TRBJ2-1,TGTGCTAGCAGCTTATCTCCCCGACAGGGGATGAACAATGAGCAGTTCTTC,CASSLSPRQGMNNEQFF
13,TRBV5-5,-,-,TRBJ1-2,TGTGCCAGCAGCTACGGGGGAGGGTATGGCTACACCTTC,CASSYGGGYGYTF
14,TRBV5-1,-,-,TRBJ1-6,TGCGCCAGCAGCTTGCGCAGGGAGAATTCACCCCTCCACTTT,CASSLRRENSPLHF
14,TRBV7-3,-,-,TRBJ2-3,TGTGCCAGCAGCTTAGGGGGGCGTACAGATACGCAGTATTTT,CASSLGGRTDTQYF
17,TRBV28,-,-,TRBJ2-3,TGTGCCAGCAGCCCGGGACAAACTAGGGGACTCACAGATACGCAGTATTTT,CASSPGQTRGLTDTQYF
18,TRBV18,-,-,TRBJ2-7,TGTGCCAGCTCACCACCTCACCGGGGACCCTCGAGCTCCTACGAGCAGTACTTC,CASSPPHRGPSSSYEQYF
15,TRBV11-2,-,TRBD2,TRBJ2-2,TGTGCCAGCAGCTTAGTAGCGGGACACACCGGGGAGCTGTTTTTT,CASSLVAGHTGELFF
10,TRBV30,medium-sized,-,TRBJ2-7,TGTGCCTGGGGGTCCTACGAGCAGTACTTC,CAWGSYEQYF
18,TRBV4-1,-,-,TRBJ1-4,TGCGCCAGCAGCCGACAAACTATCCAGTTTATAGAGAAAGAAAAACTGTTTTTT,CASSRQTIQFIEKEKLFF
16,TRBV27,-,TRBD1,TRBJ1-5,TGTGCCAGCAGTCCGACAGGGGTAGGCAGCAATCAGCCCCAGCATTTT,CASSPTGVGSNQPQHF
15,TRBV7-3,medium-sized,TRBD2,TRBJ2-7,TGTGCCAGCAGCACCGGAGTTGGGGAGGGCTACGAGCAGTACTTC,CASSTGVGEGYEQYF